Included here is one T cell receptor (beta chain) sequence, with context. These data come from a study of blood T cell repertoires in COVID-19. Background on the study: The United States, Italy and Spain were the sources of the acute and convalescent COVID-19 samples. Nucleic acid was either cDNA or gDNA, and it came from T cells, B-cell-depleted T cells, or PBMCs.

Authors' methods: Estimation of nucleated cell counts relied on the amplification of reference gene primers. Generated by immunoSEQ multiplex PCR, the TCRdb table keeps only in-frame clones and is missing some. Clone size and the V and J calls come from that table; the DNA yielded D and trimming. The table has 250,000 to 350,000 clones, less than 85% seen once. Seattle researchers signed up patients amid active infection and tracked them longitudinally. What was sequenced was peripheral blood. This clonotype originated in a human donor with COVID-19, enrolled during active disease. The donor label of this sample is uncertain.

In nucleotides, the CDR3 is TGTGCCAGCATCCCGCCGGGAGGTCGATTCCACGAGCAGTACTTC. This encodes CASIPPGGRFHEQYF. The J gene is TRBJ2-7, the V gene TRBV6-5, with 7 nucleotides matching TRBD2. Unmatched junction bases numbered 14, after V lost 7 bases and J lost 5 bases. CDR1 and CDR2 from the germline V gene are MNHEY and SVGAGI. The CDR3 sequence is 15 residues long.